This T cell receptor (beta chain) comes out of a study of blood T cell repertoires in COVID-19. Study information: Some COVID-19 samples were acute and others convalescent; all came from the United States, Italy and Spain.

There are 16 residues in the CDR3. The germline V gene has CDR1 LNHDA and CDR2 SQIVND (reference sequence). V was clipped by 4 bases and J by 2 bases, with 14 bases between them. Generated by immunoSEQ multiplex PCR, the TCRdb table keeps only in-frame clones and is missing some. The sample records around 250,000 clones, about four fifths being singletons. This clone was observed a single time. Sequencing was done on a sample of peripheral blood. This sequence was found in a man under 40 who had recovered from COVID-19. This chain joins TRBV19 and TRBJ1-4; no clear D. CDR3 protein: CASSSSRLLTNEKLFF. Written as DNA, the CDR3 is TGTGCCAGTAGTAGTTCCAGGCTCCTGACTAATGAAAAACTGTTTTTT.